This T cell receptor (beta chain) was captured in a study of cytomegalovirus exposure and HLA in healthy donors. Regarding the study as a whole: Across donors, sequencing depth was assumed by presence/absence analyses to be roughly uniform.

Regarding this clone: No antigen is known for it. Germline and junction disagree at one end, which may indicate a read error.

CDR3 length: 15 amino acids. The germline V gene has CDR1 SEHNR and CDR2 FQNEAQ (reference sequence). Primers included in the PCR were 60 Vbeta and 13 Jbeta primers. Clones were sequenced by immunoSEQ multiplex PCR, and TCRdb holds only the in-frame ones, with some missing. The sample holds roughly 200,000 clones, more than 65% seen once. The origin of this receptor is a female donor in good health and CMV-seronegative. V is TRBV7-9 and J is TRBJ1-2; TRBD1 agrees at 7 bases. The sample was PBMCs. CDR3 bases: TGTTCCAGCAGCTTATGGGACAGTCCTAACTATGGCTACACCTTC. This translates into CSSSLWDSPNYGYTF.